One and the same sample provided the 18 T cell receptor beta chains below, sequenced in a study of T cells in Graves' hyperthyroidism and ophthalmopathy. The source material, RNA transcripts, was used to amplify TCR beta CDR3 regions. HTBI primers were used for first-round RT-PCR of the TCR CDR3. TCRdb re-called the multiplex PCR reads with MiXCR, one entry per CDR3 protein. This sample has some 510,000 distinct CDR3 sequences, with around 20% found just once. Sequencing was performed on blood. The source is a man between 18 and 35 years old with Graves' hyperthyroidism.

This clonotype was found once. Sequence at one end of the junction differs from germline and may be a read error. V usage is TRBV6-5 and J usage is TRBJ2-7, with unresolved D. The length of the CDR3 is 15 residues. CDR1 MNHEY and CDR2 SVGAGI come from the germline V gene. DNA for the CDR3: TGTGCCGGCAGTTACGAGAGAGGTTCCAACTACGAGCAGTACTTC. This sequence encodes CAGSYERGSNYEQYF.

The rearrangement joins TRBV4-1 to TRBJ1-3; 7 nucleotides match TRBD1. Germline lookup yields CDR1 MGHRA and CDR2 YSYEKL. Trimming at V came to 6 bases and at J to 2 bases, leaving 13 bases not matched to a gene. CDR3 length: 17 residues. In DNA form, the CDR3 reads TGCGCCAGCAGAGGAACAAAGGGGGCGCGCACTGGAAACACCATATATTTT. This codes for CASRGTKGARTGNTIYF.

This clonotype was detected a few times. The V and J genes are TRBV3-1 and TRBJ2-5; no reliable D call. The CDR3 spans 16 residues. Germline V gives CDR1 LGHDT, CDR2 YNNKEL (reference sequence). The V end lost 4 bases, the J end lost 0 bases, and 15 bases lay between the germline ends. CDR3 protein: CASSLYRGADQETQYF. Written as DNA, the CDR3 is TGTGCCAGCAGCCTTTATCGCGGAGCAGACCAAGAGACCCAGTACTTC.

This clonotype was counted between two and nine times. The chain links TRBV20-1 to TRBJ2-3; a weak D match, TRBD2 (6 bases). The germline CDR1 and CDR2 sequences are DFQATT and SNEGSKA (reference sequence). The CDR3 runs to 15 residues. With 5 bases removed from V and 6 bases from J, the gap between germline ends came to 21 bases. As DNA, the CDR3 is TGCAGTGCTCGCCGGGACTCCATATCGGGGGATACGCAGTATTTT. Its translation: CSARRDSISGDTQYF.

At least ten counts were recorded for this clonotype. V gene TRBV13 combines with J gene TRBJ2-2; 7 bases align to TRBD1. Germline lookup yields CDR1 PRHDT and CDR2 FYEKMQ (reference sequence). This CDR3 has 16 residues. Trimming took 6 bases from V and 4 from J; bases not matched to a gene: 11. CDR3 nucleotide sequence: TGTGCCAGCAGTCTGTCGGGACAGACCATCACCGGGGAGCTGTTTTTT. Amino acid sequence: CASSLSGQTITGELFF.

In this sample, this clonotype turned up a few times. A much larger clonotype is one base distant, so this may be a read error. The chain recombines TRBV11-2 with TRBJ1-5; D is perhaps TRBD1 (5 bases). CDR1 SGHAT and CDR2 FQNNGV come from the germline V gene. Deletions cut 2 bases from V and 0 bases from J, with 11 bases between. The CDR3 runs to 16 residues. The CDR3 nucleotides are TGTGCCAGCAGCTTAATAGGACACTCTAGCAATCAGCCCCAGCATTTT. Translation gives CASSLIGHSSNQPQHF.

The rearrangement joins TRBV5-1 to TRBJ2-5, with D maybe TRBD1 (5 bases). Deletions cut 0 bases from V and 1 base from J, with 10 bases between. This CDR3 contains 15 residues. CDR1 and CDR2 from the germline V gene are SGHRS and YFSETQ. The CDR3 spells CASSLVSGIQETQYF. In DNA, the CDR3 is TGCGCCAGCAGCTTGGTTTCAGGGATCCAAGAGACCCAGTACTTC.

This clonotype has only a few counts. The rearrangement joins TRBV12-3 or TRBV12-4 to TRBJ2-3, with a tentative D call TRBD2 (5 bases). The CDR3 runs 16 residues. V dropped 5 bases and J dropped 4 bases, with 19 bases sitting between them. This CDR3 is CASSGRPGIRSDTQYF. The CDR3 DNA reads TGTGCCAGCAGTGGAAGGCCGGGGATCAGATCAGATACGCAGTATTTT.

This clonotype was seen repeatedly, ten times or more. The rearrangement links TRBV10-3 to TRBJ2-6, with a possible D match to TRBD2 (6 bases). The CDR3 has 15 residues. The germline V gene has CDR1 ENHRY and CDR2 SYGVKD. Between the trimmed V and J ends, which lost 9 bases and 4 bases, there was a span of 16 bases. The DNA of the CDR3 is TGTGCCATAGGAGGGTCCACTGGGGGGGCCAACGTCCTGACTTTC. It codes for CAIGGSTGGANVLTF.

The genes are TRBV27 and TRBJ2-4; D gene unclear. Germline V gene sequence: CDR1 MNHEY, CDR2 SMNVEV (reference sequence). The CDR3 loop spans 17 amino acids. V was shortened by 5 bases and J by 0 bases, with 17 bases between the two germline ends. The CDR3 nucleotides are TGTGCCAGCAGTCCGAGGACGGTGGTGGTAGCCAAAAACATTCAGTACTTC. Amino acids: CASSPRTVVVAKNIQYF.

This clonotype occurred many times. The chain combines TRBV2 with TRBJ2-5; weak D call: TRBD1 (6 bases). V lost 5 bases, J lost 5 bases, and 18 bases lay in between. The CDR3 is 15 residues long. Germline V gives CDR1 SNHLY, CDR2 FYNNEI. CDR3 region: CASSLQQGRGETQYF. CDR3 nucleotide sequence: TGTGCCAGCAGTCTACAACAGGGTAGGGGGGAGACCCAGTACTTC.

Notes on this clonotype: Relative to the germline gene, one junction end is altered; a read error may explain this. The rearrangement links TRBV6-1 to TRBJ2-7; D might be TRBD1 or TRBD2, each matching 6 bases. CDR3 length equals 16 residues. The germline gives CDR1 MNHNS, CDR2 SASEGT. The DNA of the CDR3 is TGTGCCAGCAGTAAAGGTAGCGGACAGAGCCTCTACGAGCGGTACTTC. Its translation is CASSKGSGQSLYERYF.

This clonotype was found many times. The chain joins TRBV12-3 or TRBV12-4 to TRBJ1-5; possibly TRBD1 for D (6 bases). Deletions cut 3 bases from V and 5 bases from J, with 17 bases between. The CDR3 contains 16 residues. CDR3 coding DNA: TGTGCCAGCAGTTTGTTGCTCGGGGGGCGCGATCAGCCCCAGCATTTT. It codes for CASSLLLGGRDQPQHF.

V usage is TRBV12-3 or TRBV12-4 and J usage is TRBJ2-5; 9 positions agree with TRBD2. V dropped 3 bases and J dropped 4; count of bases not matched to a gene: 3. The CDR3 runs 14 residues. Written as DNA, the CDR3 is TGTGCCAGCAGTTTTCAACTAGCGGGAGAGACCCAGTACTTC. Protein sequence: CASSFQLAGETQYF.

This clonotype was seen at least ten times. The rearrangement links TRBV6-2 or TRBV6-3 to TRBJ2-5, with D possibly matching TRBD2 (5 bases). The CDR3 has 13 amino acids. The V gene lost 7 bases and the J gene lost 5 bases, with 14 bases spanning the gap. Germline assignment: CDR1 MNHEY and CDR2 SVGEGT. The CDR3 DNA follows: TGTGCCAGCACCGGCCGGGGTAGGGAGACCCAGTACTTC. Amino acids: CASTGRGRETQYF.

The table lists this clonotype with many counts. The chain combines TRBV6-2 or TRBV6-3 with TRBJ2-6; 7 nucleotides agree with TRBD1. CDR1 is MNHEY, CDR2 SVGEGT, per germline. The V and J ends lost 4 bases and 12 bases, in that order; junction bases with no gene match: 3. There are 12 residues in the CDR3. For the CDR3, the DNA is TGTGCCAGCAGTTTGCCAGGGGGCGTCCTGACTTTC. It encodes CASSLPGGVLTF.

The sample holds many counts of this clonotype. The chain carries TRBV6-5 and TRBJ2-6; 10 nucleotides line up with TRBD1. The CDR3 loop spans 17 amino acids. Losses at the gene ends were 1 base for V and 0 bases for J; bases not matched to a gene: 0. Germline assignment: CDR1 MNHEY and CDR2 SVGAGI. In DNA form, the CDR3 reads TGTGCCAGCAGTTACTGGACAGGGGGCTCTGGGGCCAACGTCCTGACTTTC. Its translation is CASSYWTGGSGANVLTF.

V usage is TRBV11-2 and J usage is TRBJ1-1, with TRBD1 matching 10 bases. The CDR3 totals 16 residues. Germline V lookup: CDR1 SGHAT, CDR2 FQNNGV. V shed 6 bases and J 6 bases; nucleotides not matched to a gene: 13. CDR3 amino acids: CASSYVTTGGRAEAFF. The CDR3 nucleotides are TGTGCCAGCAGTTACGTGACGACAGGGGGCCGGGCTGAAGCTTTCTTT.